This TCR beta chain was captured in a study of shared clonotypes between healthy human individuals. The protocol was immunoSEQ multiplex PCR, while the TCRdb copy is restricted to in-frame clones and leaves out a portion. In the table there are roughly 510,000 clones, 60% to 80% of which are singletons. Germline V gene lookup returns CDR1 SGHAT and CDR2 FQNNGV. Trimming removed 4 bases from V and 1 base from J; junction bases left unmatched: 8. This CDR3 comprises 16 residues. On this clone itself: Its matching antigen is unknown.

Study results and limitations: A limitation of the genetic and exposure-history diversity represented arose from few donors.

This TCR came from a woman between 40 and 55 years old in good health. Some clones in this sample may be carry-over from other donors' samples. Sample: PBMCs. V is TRBV11-2 and J is TRBJ2-3, with 7 bases that match TRBD2. CDR3 loop: CASSYRPSGRTDTQYF. The CDR3 DNA follows: TGTGCCAGCAGCTACCGTCCTAGCGGACGCACAGATACGCAGTATTTT.